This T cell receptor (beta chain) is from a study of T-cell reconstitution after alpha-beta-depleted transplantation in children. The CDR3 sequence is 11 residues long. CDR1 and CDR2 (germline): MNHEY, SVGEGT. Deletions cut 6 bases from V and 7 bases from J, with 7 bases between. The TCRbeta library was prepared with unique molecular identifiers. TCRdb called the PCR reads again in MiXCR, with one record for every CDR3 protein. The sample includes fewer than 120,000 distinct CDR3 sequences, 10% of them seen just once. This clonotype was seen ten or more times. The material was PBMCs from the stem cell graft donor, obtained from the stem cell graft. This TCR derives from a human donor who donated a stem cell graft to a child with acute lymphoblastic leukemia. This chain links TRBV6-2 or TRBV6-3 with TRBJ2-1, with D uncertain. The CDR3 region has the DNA TGTGCCAGCAGACGGGTGAATGAGCAGTTCTTC. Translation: CASRRVNEQFF.